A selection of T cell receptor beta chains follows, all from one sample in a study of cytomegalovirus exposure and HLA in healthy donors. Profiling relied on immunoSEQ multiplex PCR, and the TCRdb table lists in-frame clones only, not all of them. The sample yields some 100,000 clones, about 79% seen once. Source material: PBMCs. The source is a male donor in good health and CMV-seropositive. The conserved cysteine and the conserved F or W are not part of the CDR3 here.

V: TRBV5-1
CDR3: ASSPTGPRSNQPQH

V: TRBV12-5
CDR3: ASSPEGGNIQY

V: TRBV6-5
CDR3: ASSKDRGRTEAF

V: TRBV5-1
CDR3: ASSLDTLPGNTIY

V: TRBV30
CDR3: AWSARATGGGSYEQY

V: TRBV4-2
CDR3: ASSHGGTSGGLGEQF

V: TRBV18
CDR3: ASSLGGHYEQY

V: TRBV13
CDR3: ASSPGIAGGNEQF

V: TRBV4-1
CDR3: ASSQVFYRTYEQY

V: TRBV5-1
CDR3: ASSSYPFNEQF

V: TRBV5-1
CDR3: ASSLEDRGHGYT

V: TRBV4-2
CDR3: ASSQERSRGPYEQY

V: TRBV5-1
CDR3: ASSVELWNTEAF

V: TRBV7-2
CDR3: ASSLQENTEAF

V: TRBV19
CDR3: ASSTFENTEAF

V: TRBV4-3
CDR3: ASSQREGGYEQY

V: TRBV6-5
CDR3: ASSYLGQPSYEQY

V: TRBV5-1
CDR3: ASSWNPGQGGGTEAF

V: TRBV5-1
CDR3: ASSLGLGTGNYEQY

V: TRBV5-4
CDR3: ASSGDNEQF

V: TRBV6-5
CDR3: ASGLRQDRGYT

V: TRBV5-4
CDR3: ASSQTHRGHTEAF

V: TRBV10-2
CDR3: ASREGGMSGANVLT

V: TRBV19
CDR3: ASRLEEYYGYT

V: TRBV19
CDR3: ASSTGQLYGYT

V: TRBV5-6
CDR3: ASTFSGGEQY

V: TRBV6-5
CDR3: ASSLAPASAGELF

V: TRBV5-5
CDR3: ASSGGGNTEAF

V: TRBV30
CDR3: ALTRDRGNTEAF

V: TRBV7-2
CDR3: ASSLEGYGYT

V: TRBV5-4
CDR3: ASSLTGGGYGYT

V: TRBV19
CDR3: ASSILTENTEAF

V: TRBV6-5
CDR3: ASSPDRVGDTQY

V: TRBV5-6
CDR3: ASSAGTNYEQY

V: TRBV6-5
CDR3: ASSYSPGQGINIQY

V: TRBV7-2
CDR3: ASSSRQGKVYEQY

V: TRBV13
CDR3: ASSRTSGGAHEQF

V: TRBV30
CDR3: AWSRGTGEETQY

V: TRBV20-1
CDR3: SARGNTEAF

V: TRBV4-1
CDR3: ASSQAVAGVLSYNEQF

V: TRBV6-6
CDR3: ASSPPLTGENTEAF

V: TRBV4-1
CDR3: ASSQDRVGGGETQY

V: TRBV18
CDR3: ASSPPTRVNTEAF

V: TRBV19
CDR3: ASSIGTDNSPLH

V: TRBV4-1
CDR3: ASSQTGPSGANVLT

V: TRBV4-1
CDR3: ASSQDKSSGVWNYGYT

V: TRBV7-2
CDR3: ASSFPGTDTQY